This section outlines one T cell receptor beta chain sequence together with its context. No antigen is known for it. This CDR3 is 14 amino acids long. Germline assignment: CDR1 ENHRY and CDR2 SYGVKD. V shed 6 bases and J shed 4 bases, with 15 bases lying between them. Preparation of the TCRbeta library involved a method that used unique molecular identifiers. Using its own MiXCR run on the PCR reads, TCRdb lists one record per CDR3 protein. The sample shows about 830,000 distinct CDR3 sequences, roughly 15% of them seen only once. The data derive from a study of T-cell reconstitution after alpha-beta-depleted transplantation in children. Overall study results and limits: T-cell numbers and diversity one year post-transplant derived largely from freshly generated T cells.

The receptor was derived from a male patient between 5 and 17 years old who had a stem cell transplant for acute lymphoblastic leukemia, so the T cells may come from the graft donor. The specimen was PBMCs, mostly from graft donor cells, collected 360 days after TCRalphabeta/CD19-depleted stem cell transplant. V and J are TRBV10-3 and TRBJ1-2; TRBD1 might be the D (6 bases). The CDR3 spells CAISSTGFPYGYTF. CDR3 nucleotides: TGTGCCATCAGCAGTACAGGGTTCCCCTATGGCTACACCTTC.